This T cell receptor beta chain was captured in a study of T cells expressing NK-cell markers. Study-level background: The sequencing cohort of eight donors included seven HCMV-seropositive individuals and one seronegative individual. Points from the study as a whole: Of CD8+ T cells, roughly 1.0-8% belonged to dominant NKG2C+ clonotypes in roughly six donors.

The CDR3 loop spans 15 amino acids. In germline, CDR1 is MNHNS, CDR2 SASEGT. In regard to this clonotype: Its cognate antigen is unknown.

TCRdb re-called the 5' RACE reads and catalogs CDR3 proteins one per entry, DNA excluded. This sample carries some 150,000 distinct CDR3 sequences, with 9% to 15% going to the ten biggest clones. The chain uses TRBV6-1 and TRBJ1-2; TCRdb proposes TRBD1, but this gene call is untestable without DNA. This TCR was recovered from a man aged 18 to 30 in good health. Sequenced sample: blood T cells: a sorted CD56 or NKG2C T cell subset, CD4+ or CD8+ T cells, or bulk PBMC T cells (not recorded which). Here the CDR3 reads CASSLTGTANYGYTF.